The rows below give T cell receptor beta chains drawn from one sample of a study of cytomegalovirus exposure and HLA in healthy donors. Libraries were prepared by immunoSEQ multiplex PCR; TCRdb keeps only in-frame clonotypes and omits some of them. The table lists about 140,000 clones, approximately 82% of them singletons, with about 1.5% in the top ten. Sequences were obtained from PBMCs. The receptors come from a man aged 30 to 45 in good health and CMV-seropositive. Both conserved end residues are part of each CDR3. The D gene is left open where the match is weak. Size is omitted from some rows. Given values are once, few, many or a class for expanded clones.

j_call clone_size d_call v_call cdr3_nt cdr3_aa
TRBJ1-4 - - TRBV18 TGTGCCAGCTCACCACGGCGGGGCTCTTCAACTAATGAAAAACTGTTTTTT CASSPRRGSSTNEKLFF
TRBJ2-6 - - TRBV27 TGTGCCAGCAGTTTAACTACCGCGAACTCTGGGGCCAACGTCCTGACTTTC CASSLTTANSGANVLTF
TRBJ1-4 - TRBD1 TRBV7-3 TGTGCCAGCAGCACGGGACAGGGGGAAAAACTGTTTTTT CASSTGQGEKLFF
TRBJ1-2 - TRBD1 TRBV11-3 TGTGCCAGCAGCTTACCCGACGACAGGGCTATCTATGGCTACACCTTC CASSLPDDRAIYGYTF
TRBJ2-2 - - TRBV7-2 TGTGCCAGCAGCTTCCAGTTGACCGGGGAGCTGTTTTTT CASSFQLTGELFF
TRBJ2-5 - TRBD2 TRBV28 TGTGCCAGCACCTACGGGGGGGCCCAATTTAGGACCCAGTACTTC CASTYGGAQFRTQYF
TRBJ2-5 - - TRBV7-3 TGTGCCAGCAGCCGACAGGGACTCCCCCAAGAGACCCAGTACTTC CASSRQGLPQETQYF
TRBJ2-2 - TRBD2 TRBV7-3 TGTGCCAGCAGCCCCCGGGGACTAGCGGGAGTCGGAGTGGACACCGGGGAGCTGTTTTTT CASSPRGLAGVGVDTGELFF
TRBJ2-1 - - TRBV2 TGTGCCAGCAAATATTCCGGGACATACAATGAGCAGTTCTTC CASKYSGTYNEQFF
TRBJ2-1 - TRBD1 TRBV6-4 TGTGCCAGCAGTGATGACAGGGGGCAGCAGTTCTTC CASSDDRGQQFF
TRBJ2-2 - - TRBV9 TGTGCCAGCAGCCAACTGACAGCCCGCGGGGAGCTGTTTTTT CASSQLTARGELFF
TRBJ2-1 - TRBD2 TRBV9 TGTGCCAGCAGCCCCCACCCGACGGGAAGTAGCGGGGGTTTGGTGAATGAGCAGTTCTTC CASSPHPTGSSGGLVNEQFF
TRBJ2-5 - TRBD2 TRBV18 TGTGCCAGCTCAACCGGTGGCGGGGGTCTACAAGAGACCCAGTACTTC CASSTGGGGLQETQYF
TRBJ2-3 - TRBD2 TRBV7-2 TGTGCCAGCAGCTTAGGTTTGCGGGGGGGCTGGGATACGCAGTATTTT CASSLGLRGGWDTQYF
TRBJ2-1 once TRBD2 TRBV6-1 TGTGCCAGCAGCATTGTAGCGGGGGACGTCGATGAGCAGTTCTTC CASSIVAGDVDEQFF
TRBJ1-4 few TRBD1 TRBV18 TGTGCCAGCTCACAGGGGGCTGGTGAAAAACTGTTTTTT CASSQGAGEKLFF
TRBJ1-2 - TRBD1 TRBV9 TGTGCCAGCAGCGGAACTGGGACAGCCGTAGGCTATGGCTACACCTTC CASSGTGTAVGYGYTF
TRBJ1-1 - TRBD1 TRBV29-1 TGCAGCGCCATGGACAGGGGCGACCTTGAAGCTTTCTTT CSAMDRGDLEAFF
TRBJ2-1 - - TRBV2 TGTGCCAGCACCGGCCCGGGGGAACATACAAATGAGCAGTTCTTC CASTGPGEHTNEQFF
TRBJ1-3 once TRBD1 TRBV27 TGTGCCAGCAGCCGATACAGGGGTGGTGCGAACACCATATATTTT CASSRYRGGANTIYF
TRBJ1-2 - TRBD1 TRBV15 TGTGCCACCAGCAGAGAGGGCTTAGGGGGCCTCTATGGCTACACCTTC CATSREGLGGLYGYTF
TRBJ1-1 few TRBD1 TRBV19 TGTGCCAGTGCCCCGGACAGGGTGAACACTGAAGCTTTCTTT CASAPDRVNTEAFF
TRBJ2-7 - TRBD1 TRBV19 TGTGCCAGTAGCTACCCTGGACAGGGGGTCTACGAGCAGTACTTC CASSYPGQGVYEQYF
TRBJ2-7 few TRBD1 TRBV6-5 TGTGCCAGCAGTACTCGGACAGGGCTTACCCACGAGCAGTACTTC CASSTRTGLTHEQYF